What follows are 18 T cell receptor beta chains derived from one specimen sequenced in a study of breast tumors, draining lymph nodes, adjacent tissues. Via MiXCR, TCRdb re-called the multiplex PCR reads, giving one row per CDR3 protein. Of some 150,000 distinct CDR3 sequences listed, about a fifth were seen once; the top ten hold approximately 2.7%. Samples came from axillary lymph nodes draining the breast cancer. The sample was axillary lymph node tissue. These receptors came from a female donor with breast cancer. Some clones in this sample may be carry-over from other donors' samples.

This clonotype occurred many times. The V call is TRBV5-1, the J call TRBJ1-6, with D possibly TRBD1 on 6 matching bases. The length of the CDR3 is 16 residues. Germline V gene lookup returns CDR1 SGHRS and CDR2 YFSETQ. The V end was cut by 0 bases, the J end by 13 bases, with 20 bases between. The CDR3 coding sequence is TGCGCCAGCAGCTTGGATCCAAATACAGGGTCGACCCCCCTCCACTTT. Encoded protein: CASSLDPNTGSTPLHF.

This clonotype was recorded only once. Being one base from a much bigger clone, this may be a read error. The rearrangement joins TRBV2 to TRBJ2-7, with D unclear. The germline CDR1 and CDR2 sequences are SNHLY and FYNNEI. The CDR3 length is 14 residues. V was shortened by 8 bases and J by 6 bases, with 20 bases between the two germline ends. The CDR3 region has the DNA TGTGCCAGCTCCGGTGACACAATCCCCTGCGAGCAGTACTTC. Protein product: CASSGDTIPCEQYF.

This clonotype was seen many times. V is TRBV27 and J is TRBJ2-1; possibly TRBD2 for D (6 bases). The CDR3 has 13 amino acids. Germline assignment: CDR1 MNHEY and CDR2 SMNVEV (reference sequence). Trimming shortened V by 4 bases and J by 7 bases, and 11 bases separated the two germline ends. CDR3 region: CASSSGAGNEQFF. CDR3 DNA: TGTGCCAGCAGTTCCGGGGCGGGGAATGAGCAGTTCTTC.

This clonotype has at least ten counts. The DNA for the CDR3 is TGCAGTGTCCCAAAAGGCGGGAGTCCAGATACGCAGTATTTT. Amino acid sequence: CSVPKGGSPDTQYF. The V and J genes are TRBV20-1 and TRBJ2-3, with 7 bases fitting TRBD2. Looked up from germline, CDR1 is DFQATT and CDR2 is SNEGSKA (reference sequence). The V segment lost 7 bases and the J segment 4 bases; nucleotides outside the gene matches: 11. The CDR3 runs 14 residues.

The chain uses TRBV7-2 and TRBJ2-2; D is undetermined. Per germline, CDR1 SGHTA and CDR2 FQGNSA. V dropped 5 bases and J dropped 5 bases, with 15 bases sitting between them. CDR3 length: 15 amino acids. The CDR3 here is CASSPSQARTGELFF. The CDR3, as DNA: TGTGCCAGCAGCCCGTCTCAGGCGAGGACCGGGGAGCTGTTTTTT.

In this sample, this clonotype turned up many times. The chain recombines TRBV15 with TRBJ2-3, with 8 nucleotides matching TRBD1. Per the germline V gene, CDR1 is LNHNV and CDR2 is YYDKDF (reference sequence). This CDR3 spans 16 amino acids. V dropped 1 base and J dropped 0; count of bases not matched to a gene: 3. The chain's CDR3 is CATSRGQGSSTDTQYF. CDR3 bases: TGTGCCACCAGCAGAGGACAGGGGTCTAGCACAGATACGCAGTATTTT.

This clonotype was counted between two and nine times. The gene calls are TRBV25-1 and TRBJ2-7, with D possibly being TRBD2 (6 bases). This CDR3 is 14 amino acids long. The V gene lost 4 bases and the J gene lost 3 bases, with 13 bases spanning the gap. Per germline, CDR1 MGHDK and CDR2 SYGVNS. CDR3 sequence (DNA): TGTGCCAGCAGTGGGAGGGGTCAAGGCTACGAGCAGTACTTC. Encoded protein: CASSGRGQGYEQYF.

On this clonotype itself: It may be a read error: a sequence one base away is much more abundant. The chain is built from TRBV20-1 and TRBJ2-7, with D perhaps matching TRBD2 (5 bases). Per the germline V gene, CDR1 is DFQATT and CDR2 is SNEGSKA (reference sequence). The CDR3 has 15 amino acids. The CDR3 DNA follows: TGCGGTGCTAGTCAGATTACTAGAAGCTCCTACGAGCAGTACTTC. As protein: CGASQITRSSYEQYF.

The genes are TRBV28 and TRBJ2-2; unclear D gene. Germline CDR1 reads MDHEN; CDR2 reads SYDVKM. CDR3 length: 13 amino acids. The germline V and J ends were trimmed by 5 bases and 6 bases, with 10 bases remaining between them. The CDR3 sequence is CASSRTNPGELFF. CDR3 sequence (DNA): TGTGCCAGCAGTAGAACTAATCCCGGGGAGCTGTTTTTT.

This clonotype came up many times. V usage is TRBV6-5 and J usage is TRBJ1-6; no clear D gene. V shed 2 bases and J shed 5 bases, with 4 bases lying between them. CDR3 length: 13 amino acids. CDR1 is MNHEY, CDR2 SVGAGI, per germline. This chain's CDR3 is CASSYRDNSPLHF. The CDR3 nucleotides are TGTGCCAGCAGTTACAGGGATAATTCACCCCTCCACTTT.

This clonotype was found many times. A junction end diverges from the germline sequence, so it may reflect a read error. The J gene is TRBJ2-7, the V gene TRBV12-3 or TRBV12-4; D is undetermined. This CDR3 region has 15 residues. The CDR3 nucleotides are TGTGCCAGCAATTTAGGCGGTCGGCAGTCCTACGAGCAGTACTTC. The encoded protein is CASNLGGRQSYEQYF.

This clonotype was found a few times. This chain links TRBV27 with TRBJ1-2; 9 nucleotides match TRBD1. The CDR3 is 14 residues long. The junction had 7 bases not matched to a gene; V was cut back by 3 bases and J by 8 bases. Germline lookup yields CDR1 MNHEY and CDR2 SMNVEV (reference sequence). For the CDR3, the DNA is TGTGCCAGCAGTTTTCGGGACAGGGCTGAAGGCTACACCTTC. Residues: CASSFRDRAEGYTF.

This clonotype appeared many times. The rearrangement links TRBV18 to TRBJ2-5; TRBD2 might be the D (6 bases). Germline loops: CDR1 KGHSH, CDR2 LQKENI. This CDR3 is built from 15 residues. The V and J ends lost 5 bases and 2 bases respectively, with 15 bases between them. In nucleotides, the CDR3 is TGTGCCAGCTCAGCCTCGGGGAGGCCTCAAGAGACCCAGTACTTC. Its protein is CASSASGRPQETQYF. Filled out from reference TRBV18 and TRBJ2-5, the complete variable domain reads NAGVMQNPRHLVRRRGQEARLRCSPMKGHSHVYWYRQLPEEGLKFMVYLQKENIIDESGMPKERFSAEFPKEGPSILRIQQVVRGDSAAYFCASSASGRPQETQYFGPGTRLLVL.

This clonotype showed up many times. The chain couples TRBV6-2 or TRBV6-3 to TRBJ2-7; 12 bases agree with TRBD1. The CDR3 has 19 amino acids. Germline loops: CDR1 MNHEY, CDR2 SVGEGT. J was trimmed by 2 bases and V by 2 bases; bases with no gene match: 13. Here the CDR3 DNA reads TGTGCCAGCAGTTACGGCAGGGACAGGGGGCGGGCTATCGCCTACGAGCAGTACTTC. Residues: CASSYGRDRGRAIAYEQYF.

This clonotype was seen a few times. The CDR3 DNA is TGTGCCAGCTCACCACCGAGAGATCATGAGCAGTTCTTC. Amino acids: CASSPPRDHEQFF. J is TRBJ2-1 and V is TRBV18; D remains unclear. The V gene's germline CDR1 is KGHSH and CDR2 LQKENI. V shed 0 bases and J shed 8 bases, with 8 bases lying between them. This CDR3 spans 13 amino acids.

This clonotype has at least ten counts. The chain couples TRBV5-4 to TRBJ2-1; the D gene is possibly TRBD2 (6 bases). Germline lookup yields CDR1 SGHNT and CDR2 YYREEE (reference sequence). The CDR3 extends over 16 amino acids. V was pared by 2 bases and J by 0 bases, with 12 bases between. CDR3 DNA sequence: TGTGCCAGCAGCTTAGGGCGGGACCCCTCCTACAATGAGCAGTTCTTC. This translates into CASSLGRDPSYNEQFF. The complete variable domain, with remaining parts taken from reference TRBV5-4 and TRBJ2-1, reads ETGVTQSPTHLIKTRGQQVTLRCSSQSGHNTVSWYQQALGQGPQFIFQYYREEENGRGNFPPRFSGLQFPNYSSELNVNALELDDSALYLCASSLGRDPSYNEQFFGPGTRLTVL.

At least ten counts were recorded for this clonotype. This chain links TRBV7-7 with TRBJ2-1, with TRBD1 matching 7 bases. With 5 bases clipped from V and 2 bases from J, the junction kept 15 bases outside the gene matches. The CDR3 spans 18 residues. Germline V CDR1 and CDR2: SSHAT, FNYEAQ (reference sequence). CDR3 DNA sequence: TGTGCCAGCAGCGCGACACGTGACAGGGCCACGACCTACAATGAGCAGTTCTTC. Protein sequence: CASSATRDRATTYNEQFF.

In this sample, this clonotype turned up many times. The chain joins TRBV12-3 or TRBV12-4 to TRBJ2-3; 9 bases are shared with TRBD1. The trim removed 6 bases at V and 2 bases at J, leaving 6 bases unmatched. The CDR3 has 15 amino acids. CDR3 sequence: CASSPGTGYTDTQYF. The CDR3 region has the DNA TGTGCCAGCAGCCCCGGGACAGGGTACACAGATACGCAGTATTTT.